Listed below are T cell receptor beta chains from one sample, sequenced in a study of T cell responses to AZD1222 COVID-19 vaccine. Using immunoSEQ multiplex PCR, the repertoire was profiled, and TCRdb retains in-frame clones only, with some absent. The sample contains 100,000 to 150,000 clones, roughly 90% of which appear only once. The specimen was peripheral blood, collected on day 0 of AZD1222 vaccination. The receptors originated from an adult in good health. The conserved cysteine and the conserved F or W are not part of the CDR3 here. Fields, in order: V gene, CDR3 length, J gene, CDR3 protein.

V: TRBV9; length: 12; J: TRBJ1-5; CDR3: ASSEGAGVQPQH
V: TRBV4-1; length: 10; J: TRBJ1-5; CDR3: ASSQGGQPQH
V: TRBV7-2; length: 16; J: TRBJ2-6; CDR3: ASSFSGWPFSGANVLT
V: TRBV20-1; length: 13; J: TRBJ1-2; CDR3: SASPPEGRPRGYT
V: TRBV30; length: 10; J: TRBJ2-7; CDR3: AWTPDGYEQY
V: TRBV10-3; length: 12; J: TRBJ1-5; CDR3: AISDGAGNQPQH
V: TRBV3-1/TRBV3-2; length: 9; J: TRBJ2-5; CDR3: ASSQEETQY
V: TRBV6-5; length: 12; J: TRBJ1-5; CDR3: ASMESGVDLPQH
V: TRBV27; length: 12; J: TRBJ1-5; CDR3: ASSLAGGNQPQH
V: TRBV6-4; length: 11; J: TRBJ1-1; CDR3: ASKDSRGGEAF
V: TRBV7-6; length: 12; J: TRBJ2-1; CDR3: ASSARTGNNEQF
V: TRBV5-1; length: 13; J: TRBJ1-1; CDR3: ASRSWTGGRTEAF
V: TRBV27; length: 14; J: TRBJ2-3; CDR3: ASSFIAGVSTDTQY
V: TRBV7-2; length: 14; J: TRBJ2-6; CDR3: ASSSRLDSGANVLT
V: TRBV20-1; length: 13; J: TRBJ2-7; CDR3: SASGDEAFTYEQY
V: TRBV5-4; length: 12; J: TRBJ2-3; CDR3: ASSQGRGTDTQY